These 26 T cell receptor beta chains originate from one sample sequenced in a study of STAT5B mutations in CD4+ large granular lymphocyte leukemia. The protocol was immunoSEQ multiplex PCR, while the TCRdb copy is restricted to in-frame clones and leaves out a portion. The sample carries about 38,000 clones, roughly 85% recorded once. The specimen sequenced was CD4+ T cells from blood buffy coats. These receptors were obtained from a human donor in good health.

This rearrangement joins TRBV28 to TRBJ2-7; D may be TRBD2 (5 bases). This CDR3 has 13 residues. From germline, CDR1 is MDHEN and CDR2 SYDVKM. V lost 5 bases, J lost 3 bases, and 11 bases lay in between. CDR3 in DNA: TGTGCCAGCAGTGGCGGGTTTAACTACGAGCAGTACTTC. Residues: CASSGGFNYEQYF.

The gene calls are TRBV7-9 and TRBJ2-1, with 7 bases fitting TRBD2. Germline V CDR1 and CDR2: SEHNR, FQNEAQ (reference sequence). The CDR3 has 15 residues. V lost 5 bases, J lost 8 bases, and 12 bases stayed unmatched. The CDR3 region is CASSRRGGSFDEQFF. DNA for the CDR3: TGTGCCAGCAGCCGTCGTGGCGGGAGTTTCGATGAGCAGTTCTTC. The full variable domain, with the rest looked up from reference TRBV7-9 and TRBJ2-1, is DTGVSQNPRHKITKRGQNVTFRCDPISEHNRLYWYRQTLGQGPEFLTYFQNEAQLEKSRLLSDRFSAERPKGSFSTLEIQRTEQGDSAMYLCASSRRGGSFDEQFFGPGTRLTVL.

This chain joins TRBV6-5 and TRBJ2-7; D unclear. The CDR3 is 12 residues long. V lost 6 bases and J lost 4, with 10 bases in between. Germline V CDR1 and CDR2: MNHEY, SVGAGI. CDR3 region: CASSRSFYEQYF. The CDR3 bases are TGTGCCAGCAGCCGGTCATTTTACGAGCAGTACTTC.

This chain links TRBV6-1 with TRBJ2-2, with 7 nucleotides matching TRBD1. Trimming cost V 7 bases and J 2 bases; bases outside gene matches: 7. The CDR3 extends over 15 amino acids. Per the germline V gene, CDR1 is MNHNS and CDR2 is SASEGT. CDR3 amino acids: CASTRDSPNTGELFF. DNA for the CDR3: TGTGCCAGCACCCGGGACAGCCCAAACACCGGGGAGCTGTTTTTT.

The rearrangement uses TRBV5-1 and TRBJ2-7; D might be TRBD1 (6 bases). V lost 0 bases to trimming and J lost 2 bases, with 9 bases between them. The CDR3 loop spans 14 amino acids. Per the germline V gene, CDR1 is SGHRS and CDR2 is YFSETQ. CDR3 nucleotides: TGCGCCAGCAGCTTGGCCAGGGGTCCCTACGAGCAGTACTTC. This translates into CASSLARGPYEQYF.

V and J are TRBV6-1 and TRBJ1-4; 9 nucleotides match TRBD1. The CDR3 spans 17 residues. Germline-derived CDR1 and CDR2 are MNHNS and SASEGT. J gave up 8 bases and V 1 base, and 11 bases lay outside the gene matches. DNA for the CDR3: TGTGCCAGCAGTGAAGGGTCGGGGACAGGGTTGAGCGAAAAACTGTTTTTT. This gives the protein CASSEGSGTGLSEKLFF.

The CDR3 DNA reads as TGTGCCTGGGCCAAACAAGGGGAGCTGTTTTTT. Protein: CAWAKQGELFF. The rearrangement joins TRBV30 to TRBJ2-2; D is uncertain. The germline CDR1 and CDR2 sequences are GTSNPN and SVGIG (reference sequence). Deletions cut 5 bases from V and 8 bases from J, with 9 bases between. This CDR3 has 11 amino acids.

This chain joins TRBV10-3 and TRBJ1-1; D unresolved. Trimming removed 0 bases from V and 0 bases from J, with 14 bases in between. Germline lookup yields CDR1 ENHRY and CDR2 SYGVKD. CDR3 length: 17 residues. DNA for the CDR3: TGTGCCATCAGTGAGTCGGTGCCGACTAGTGTGAACACTGAAGCTTTCTTT. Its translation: CAISESVPTSVNTEAFF.

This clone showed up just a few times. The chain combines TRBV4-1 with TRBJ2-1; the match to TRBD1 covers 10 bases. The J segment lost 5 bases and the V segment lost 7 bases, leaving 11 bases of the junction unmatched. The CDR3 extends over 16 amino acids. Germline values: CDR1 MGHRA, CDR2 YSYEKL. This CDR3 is CASIIRTGGPNNEQFF. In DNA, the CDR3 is TGCGCCAGCATTATCCGGACAGGGGGTCCCAACAATGAGCAGTTCTTC.

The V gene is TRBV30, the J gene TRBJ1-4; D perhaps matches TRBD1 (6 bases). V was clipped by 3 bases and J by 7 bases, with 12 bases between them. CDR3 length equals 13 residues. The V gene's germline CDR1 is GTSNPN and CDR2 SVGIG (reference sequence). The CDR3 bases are TGTGCCTGGAGCAAGACAGGCGCTGAAAAACTGTTTTTT. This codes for CAWSKTGAEKLFF.

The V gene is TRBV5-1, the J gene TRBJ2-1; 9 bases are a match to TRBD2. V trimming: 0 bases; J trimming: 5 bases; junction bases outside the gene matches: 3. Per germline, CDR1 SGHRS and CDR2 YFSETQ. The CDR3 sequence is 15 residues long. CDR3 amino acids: CASSLVERGDNEQFF. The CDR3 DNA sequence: TGCGCCAGCAGCTTGGTCGAGCGGGGGGACAATGAGCAGTTCTTC.

The CDR3 protein is CASSLAGVSTDTQYF. CDR3 DNA: TGTGCCAGCAGCTTAGCCGGAGTGAGCACAGATACGCAGTATTTT. The genes are TRBV7-9 and TRBJ2-3; D is unclear. Germline V gives CDR1 SEHNR, CDR2 FQNEAQ (reference sequence). This CDR3 is built from 15 residues. V lost 0 bases, J lost 0 bases, and 7 bases lay in between.

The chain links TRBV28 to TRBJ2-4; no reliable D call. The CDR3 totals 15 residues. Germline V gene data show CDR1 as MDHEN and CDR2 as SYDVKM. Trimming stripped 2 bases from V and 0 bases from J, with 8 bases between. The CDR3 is CASSLPDLAKNIQYF. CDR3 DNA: TGTGCCAGCAGTTTACCAGATTTAGCCAAAAACATTCAGTACTTC.

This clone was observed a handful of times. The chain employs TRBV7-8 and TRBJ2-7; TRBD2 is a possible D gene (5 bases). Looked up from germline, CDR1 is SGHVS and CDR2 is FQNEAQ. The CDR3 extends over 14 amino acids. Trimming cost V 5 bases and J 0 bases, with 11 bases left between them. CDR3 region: CASSLGLSSYEQYF. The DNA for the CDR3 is TGTGCCAGCAGCCTCGGACTCAGCTCCTACGAGCAGTACTTC.

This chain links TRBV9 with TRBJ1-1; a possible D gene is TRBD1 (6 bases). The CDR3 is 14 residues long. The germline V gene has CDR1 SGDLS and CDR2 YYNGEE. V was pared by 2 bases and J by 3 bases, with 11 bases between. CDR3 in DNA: TGTGCCAGCAGCGTGAGGACAGCCGACACTGAAGCTTTCTTT. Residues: CASSVRTADTEAFF.

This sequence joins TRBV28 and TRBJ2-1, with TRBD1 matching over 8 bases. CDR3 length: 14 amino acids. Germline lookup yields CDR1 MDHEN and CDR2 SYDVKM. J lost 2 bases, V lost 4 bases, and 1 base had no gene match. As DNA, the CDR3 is TGTGCCAGCAGTTGGGGACAGGCCTACAATGAGCAGTTCTTC. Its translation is CASSWGQAYNEQFF.

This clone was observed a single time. CDR3 protein: CASSPGTGNYGYTF. CDR3 bases: TGTGCCAGTAGTCCCGGGACAGGGAACTATGGCTACACCTTC. The chain combines TRBV19 with TRBJ1-2, with 9 bases identical to TRBD1. The CDR3 sequence is 14 residues long. CDR1 LNHDA and CDR2 SQIVND come from the germline V gene (reference sequence). The J segment lost 2 bases and the V segment lost 5 bases, leaving 3 bases of the junction unmatched.

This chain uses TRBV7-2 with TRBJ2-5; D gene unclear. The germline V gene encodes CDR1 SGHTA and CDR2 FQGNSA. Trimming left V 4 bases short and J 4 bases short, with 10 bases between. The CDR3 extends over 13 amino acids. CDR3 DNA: TGTGCCAGCAGCTCCTCACGGGTAGAGACCCAGTACTTC. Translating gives CASSSSRVETQYF.

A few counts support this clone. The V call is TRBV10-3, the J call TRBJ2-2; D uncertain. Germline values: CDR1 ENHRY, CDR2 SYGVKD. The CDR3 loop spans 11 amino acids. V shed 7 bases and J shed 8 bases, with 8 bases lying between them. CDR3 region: CAITVGGELFF. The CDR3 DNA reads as TGTGCCATCACCGTGGGGGGGGAGCTGTTTTTT.

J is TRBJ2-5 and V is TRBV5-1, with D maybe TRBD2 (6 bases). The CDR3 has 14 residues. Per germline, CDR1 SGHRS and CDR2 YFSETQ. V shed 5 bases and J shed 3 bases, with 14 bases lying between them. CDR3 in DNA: TGCGCCAGCAGGGAGGGGAGCCGGGAAGAGACCCAGTACTTC. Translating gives CASREGSREETQYF. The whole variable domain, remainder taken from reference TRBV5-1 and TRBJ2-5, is KAGVTQTPRYLIKTRGQQVTLSCSPISGHRSVSWYQQTPGQGLQFLFEYFSETQRNKGNFPGRFSGRQFSNSRSEMNVSTLELGDSALYLCASREGSREETQYFGPGTRLLVL.

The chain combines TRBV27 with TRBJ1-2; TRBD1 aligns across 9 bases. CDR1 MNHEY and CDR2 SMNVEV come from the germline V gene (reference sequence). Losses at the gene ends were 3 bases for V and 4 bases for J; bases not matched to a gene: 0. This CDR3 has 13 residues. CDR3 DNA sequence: TGTGCCAGCAGTTTGACAGGGGGCTATGGCTACACCTTC. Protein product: CASSLTGGYGYTF.

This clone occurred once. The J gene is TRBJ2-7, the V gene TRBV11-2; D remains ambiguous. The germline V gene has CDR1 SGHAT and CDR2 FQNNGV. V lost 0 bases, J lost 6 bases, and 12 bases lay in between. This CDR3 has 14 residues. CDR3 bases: TGTGCCAGCAGCTTAGACTGGGTTCGGGTCGAGCAGTACTTC. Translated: CASSLDWVRVEQYF. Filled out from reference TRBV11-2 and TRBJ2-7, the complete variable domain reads EAGVAQSPRYKIIEKRQSVAFWCNPISGHATLYWYQQILGQGPKLLIQFQNNGVVDDSQLPKDRFSAERLKGVDSTLKIQPAKLEDSAVYLCASSLDWVRVEQYFGPGTRLTVT.

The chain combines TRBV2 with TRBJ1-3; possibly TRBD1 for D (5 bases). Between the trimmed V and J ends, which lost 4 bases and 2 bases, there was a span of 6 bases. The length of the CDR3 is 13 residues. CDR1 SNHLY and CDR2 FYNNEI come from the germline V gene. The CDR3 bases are TGTGCCAGCAGTGGGACAACTGGAAACACCATATATTTT. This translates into CASSGTTGNTIYF.

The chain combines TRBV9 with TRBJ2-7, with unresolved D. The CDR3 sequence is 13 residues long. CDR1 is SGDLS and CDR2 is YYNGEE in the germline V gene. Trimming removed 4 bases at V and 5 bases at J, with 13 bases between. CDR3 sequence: CASSRPPSNEQYF. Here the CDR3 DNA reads TGTGCCAGCAGCCGGCCCCCGAGTAACGAGCAGTACTTC.

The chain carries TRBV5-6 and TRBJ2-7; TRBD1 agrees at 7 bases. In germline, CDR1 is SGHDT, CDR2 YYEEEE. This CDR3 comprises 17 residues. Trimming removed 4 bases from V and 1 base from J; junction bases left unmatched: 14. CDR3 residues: CASSPGLWTGPSYEQYF. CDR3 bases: TGTGCCAGCAGCCCCGGCCTTTGGACAGGACCTTCCTACGAGCAGTACTTC.

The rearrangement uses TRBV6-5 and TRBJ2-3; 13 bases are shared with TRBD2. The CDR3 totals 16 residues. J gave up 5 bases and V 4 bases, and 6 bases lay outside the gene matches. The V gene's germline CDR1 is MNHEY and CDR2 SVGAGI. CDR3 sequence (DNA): TGTGCCAGCAGTTCACTAGCGGGGGGGCCGGGAGATACGCAGTATTTT. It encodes CASSSLAGGPGDTQYF.